Included here is one T cell receptor beta chain sequence, with context. Its antigen is unidentified. This sample was included in a study of cytomegalovirus exposure and HLA in healthy donors. Use of 60 Vbeta and 13 Jbeta primers characterized the PCR. In the original workflow: Later, tens of millions of unique TCR beta chains were counted in an analysis, and roughly 11 million of them were shared. Clones were read by immunoSEQ multiplex PCR, and TCRdb kept only the in-frame ones, dropping some. V and J calls and clone size come straight from that table; D and trimming were deduced from the DNA. Of 120,000 or so clones listed, roughly 70% are singletons. Findings and limits, study-wide: A later look showed TCR association rates differing by HLA locus, highest for DRB1 and lowest for HLA-C. Indistinguishable V segments, including TRBV6-2 and TRBV6-3, were excluded. Per published reports, the classifier diagnosed cytomegalovirus status with high specificity and sensitivity.

The CDR3 extends over 15 amino acids. CDR1 is PRHDT, CDR2 FYEKMQ, per germline (reference sequence). The V end was cut by 1 base, the J end by 4 bases, with 13 bases between. The chain employs TRBV13 and TRBJ2-5; D might be TRBD2 (7 bases). What was sequenced was PBMCs. This TCR derives from a woman in her thirties or forties in good health and CMV-seronegative. The CDR3 is CASSLAGGPSETQYF. CDR3 bases: TGTGCCAGCAGCTTAGCCGGGGGGCCGTCAGAGACCCAGTACTTC.